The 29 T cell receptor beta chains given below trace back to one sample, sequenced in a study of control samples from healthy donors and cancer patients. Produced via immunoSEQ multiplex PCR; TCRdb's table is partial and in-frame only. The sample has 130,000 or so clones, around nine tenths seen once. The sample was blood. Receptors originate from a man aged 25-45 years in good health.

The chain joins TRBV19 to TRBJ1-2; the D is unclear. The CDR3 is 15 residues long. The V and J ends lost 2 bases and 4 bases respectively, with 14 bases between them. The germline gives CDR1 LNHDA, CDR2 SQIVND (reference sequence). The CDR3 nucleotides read TGTGCCAGTAGTATAAGGGTCGACGGAATCTATGGCTACACCTTC. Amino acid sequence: CASSIRVDGIYGYTF. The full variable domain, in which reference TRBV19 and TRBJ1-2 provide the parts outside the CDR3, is DGGITQSPKYLFRKEGQNVTLSCEQNLNHDAMYWYRQDPGQGLRLIYYSQIVNDFQKGDIAEGYSVSREKKESFPLTVTSAQKNPTAFYLCASSIRVDGIYGYTFGSGTRLTVV.

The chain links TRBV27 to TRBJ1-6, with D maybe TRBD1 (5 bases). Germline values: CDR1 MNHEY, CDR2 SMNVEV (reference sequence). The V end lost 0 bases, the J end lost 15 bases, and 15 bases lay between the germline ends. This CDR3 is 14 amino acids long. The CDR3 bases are TGTGCCAGCAGTTTATCGGGGCATCCCTGGTTCCTCCACTTT. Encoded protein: CASSLSGHPWFLHF.

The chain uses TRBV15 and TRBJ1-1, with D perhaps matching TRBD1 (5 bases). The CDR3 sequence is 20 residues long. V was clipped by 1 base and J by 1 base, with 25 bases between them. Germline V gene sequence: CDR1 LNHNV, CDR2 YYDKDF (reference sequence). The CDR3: CATSRGPIISQGGENTEAFF. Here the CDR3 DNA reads TGTGCCACCAGCAGAGGACCCATTATATCGCAGGGAGGGGAGAACACTGAAGCTTTCTTT.

The chain's CDR3 is CASSLLDRGWDEQFF. DNA for the CDR3: TGTGCCAGCAGCTTACTCGACAGGGGGTGGGATGAGCAGTTCTTC. V gene TRBV7-3 combines with J gene TRBJ2-1; 9 bases fit TRBD1. Germline V gives CDR1 SGHTA, CDR2 FQGTGA. V was clipped by 2 bases and J by 8 bases; unmatched bases: 7. The CDR3 consists of 15 residues.

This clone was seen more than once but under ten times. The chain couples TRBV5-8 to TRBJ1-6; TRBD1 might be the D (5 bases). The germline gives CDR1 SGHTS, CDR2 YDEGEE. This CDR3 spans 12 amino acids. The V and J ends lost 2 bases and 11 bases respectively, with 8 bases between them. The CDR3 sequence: CASSFPGTPLHF. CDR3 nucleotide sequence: TGTGCCAGCAGCTTTCCAGGGACACCCCTCCACTTT.

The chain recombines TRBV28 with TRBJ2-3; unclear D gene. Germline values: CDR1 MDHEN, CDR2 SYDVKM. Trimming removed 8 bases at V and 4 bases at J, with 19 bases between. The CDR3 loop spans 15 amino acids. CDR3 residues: CASHGSGVGADTQYF. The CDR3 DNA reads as TGTGCCAGCCATGGAAGTGGGGTGGGTGCAGATACGCAGTATTTT.

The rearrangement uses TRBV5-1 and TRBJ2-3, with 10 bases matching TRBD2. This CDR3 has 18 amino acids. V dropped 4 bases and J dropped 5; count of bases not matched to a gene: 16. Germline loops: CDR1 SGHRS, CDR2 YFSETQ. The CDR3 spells CASSLGTSALGEGDTQYF. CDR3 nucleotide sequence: TGCGCCAGCAGCCTCGGGACTAGCGCCCTAGGGGAGGGAGATACGCAGTATTTT.

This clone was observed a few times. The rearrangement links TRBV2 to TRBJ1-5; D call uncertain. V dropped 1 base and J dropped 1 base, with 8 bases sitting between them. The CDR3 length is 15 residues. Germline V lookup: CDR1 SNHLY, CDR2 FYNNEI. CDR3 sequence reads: CASSEEEASNQPQHF. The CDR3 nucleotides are TGTGCCAGCAGTGAAGAGGAGGCGAGCAATCAGCCCCAGCATTTT.

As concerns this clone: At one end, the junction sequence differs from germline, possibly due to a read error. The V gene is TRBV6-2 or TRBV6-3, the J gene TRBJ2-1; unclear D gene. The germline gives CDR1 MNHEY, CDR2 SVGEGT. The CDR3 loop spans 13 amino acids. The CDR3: CASSHSLRSEQFF. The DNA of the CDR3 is TGTGCCAGCAGTCACTCCCTGCGTAGTGAGCAGTTCTTC.

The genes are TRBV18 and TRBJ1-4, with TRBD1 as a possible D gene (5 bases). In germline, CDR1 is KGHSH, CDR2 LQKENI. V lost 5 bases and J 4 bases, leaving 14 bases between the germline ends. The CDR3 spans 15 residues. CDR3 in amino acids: CASSSQGSGNEKLFF. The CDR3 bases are TGTGCCAGCTCATCCCAGGGATCTGGTAATGAAAAACTGTTTTTT.

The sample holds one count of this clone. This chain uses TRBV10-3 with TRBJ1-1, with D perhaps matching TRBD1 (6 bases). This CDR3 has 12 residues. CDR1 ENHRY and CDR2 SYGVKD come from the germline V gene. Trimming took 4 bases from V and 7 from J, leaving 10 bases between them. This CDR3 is CAISVGGGEAFF. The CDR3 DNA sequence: TGTGCCATCAGTGTAGGGGGGGGTGAAGCTTTCTTT.

CDR3 in amino acids: CASSGGYGYTF. The CDR3, as DNA: TGTGCCAGCAGTGGTGGTTATGGCTACACCTTC. The rearrangement links TRBV25-1 to TRBJ1-2; unclear D gene. This CDR3 is 11 amino acids long. CDR1 and CDR2 (germline): MGHDK, SYGVNS. V was clipped by 4 bases and J by 5 bases, with 5 bases between them.

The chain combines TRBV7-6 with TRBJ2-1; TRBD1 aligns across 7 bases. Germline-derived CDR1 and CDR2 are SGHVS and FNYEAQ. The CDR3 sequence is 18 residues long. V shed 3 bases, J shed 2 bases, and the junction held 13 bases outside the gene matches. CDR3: CASSLDSPGTATYNEQFF. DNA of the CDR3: TGTGCCAGCAGCTTGGACTCCCCGGGGACAGCGACCTACAATGAGCAGTTCTTC.

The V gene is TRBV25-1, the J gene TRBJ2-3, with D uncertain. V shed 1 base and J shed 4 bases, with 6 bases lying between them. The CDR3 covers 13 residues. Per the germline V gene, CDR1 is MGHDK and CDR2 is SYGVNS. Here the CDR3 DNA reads TGTGCCAGCAGTGAATCTTGGTCAGATACGCAGTATTTT. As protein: CASSESWSDTQYF.

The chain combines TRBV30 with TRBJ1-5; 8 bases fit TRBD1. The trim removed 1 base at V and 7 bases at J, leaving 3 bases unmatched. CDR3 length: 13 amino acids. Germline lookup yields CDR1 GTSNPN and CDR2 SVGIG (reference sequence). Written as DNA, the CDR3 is TGTGCCTGGAGTGGACAGGGGCGACAGCCCCAGCATTTT. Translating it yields CAWSGQGRQPQHF.

CDR3 DNA sequence: TGCGCCAGCAGCCCCTCCGGGCAGTCTCAAGAGACCCAGTACTTC. Protein sequence: CASSPSGQSQETQYF. The rearrangement links TRBV5-1 to TRBJ2-5, with D uncertain. Per germline, CDR1 SGHRS and CDR2 YFSETQ. The V gene lost 4 bases and the J gene lost 2 bases, with 15 bases spanning the gap. The CDR3 is made up of 15 amino acids.

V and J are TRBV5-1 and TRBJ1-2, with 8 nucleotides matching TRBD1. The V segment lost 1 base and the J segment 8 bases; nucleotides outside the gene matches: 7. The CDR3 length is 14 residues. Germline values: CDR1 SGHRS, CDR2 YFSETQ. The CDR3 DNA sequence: TGCGCCAGCAGCTTGAGGTCAGGGGGCGGCGGCTACACCTTC. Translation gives CASSLRSGGGGYTF.

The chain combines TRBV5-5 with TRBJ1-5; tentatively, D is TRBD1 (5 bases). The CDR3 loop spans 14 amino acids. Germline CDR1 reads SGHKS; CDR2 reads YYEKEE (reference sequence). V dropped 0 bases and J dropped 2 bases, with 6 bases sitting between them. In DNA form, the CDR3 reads TGTGCCAGCAGCTTGGAAGGGGGCAATCAGCCCCAGCATTTT. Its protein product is CASSLEGGNQPQHF.

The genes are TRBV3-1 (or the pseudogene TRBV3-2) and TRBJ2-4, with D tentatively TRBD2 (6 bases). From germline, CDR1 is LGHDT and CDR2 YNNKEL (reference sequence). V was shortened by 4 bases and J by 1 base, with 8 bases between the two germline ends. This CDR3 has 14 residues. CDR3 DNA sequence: TGTGCCAGCAGCCCCGGGACTGCCAAAAACATTCAGTACTTC. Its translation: CASSPGTAKNIQYF.

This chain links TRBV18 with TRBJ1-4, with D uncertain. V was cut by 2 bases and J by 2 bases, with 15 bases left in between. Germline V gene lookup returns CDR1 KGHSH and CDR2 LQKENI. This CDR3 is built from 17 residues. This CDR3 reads CASSPGVLGGTNEKLFF. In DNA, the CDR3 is TGTGCCAGCTCACCAGGGGTCCTGGGCGGCACTAATGAAAAACTGTTTTTT.

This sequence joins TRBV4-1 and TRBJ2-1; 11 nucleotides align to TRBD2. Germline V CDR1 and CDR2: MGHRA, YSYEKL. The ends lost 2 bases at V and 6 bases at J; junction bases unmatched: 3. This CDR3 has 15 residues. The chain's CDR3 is CASSQFLAGGNEQFF. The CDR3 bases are TGCGCCAGCAGCCAATTTCTAGCGGGAGGCAATGAGCAGTTCTTC.

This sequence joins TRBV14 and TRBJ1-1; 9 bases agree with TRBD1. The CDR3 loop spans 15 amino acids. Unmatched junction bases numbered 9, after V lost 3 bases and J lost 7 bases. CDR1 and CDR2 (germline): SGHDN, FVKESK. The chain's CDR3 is CASSHRGQGSHEAFF. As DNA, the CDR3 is TGTGCCAGCAGCCATCGAGGACAGGGGTCACATGAAGCTTTCTTT.

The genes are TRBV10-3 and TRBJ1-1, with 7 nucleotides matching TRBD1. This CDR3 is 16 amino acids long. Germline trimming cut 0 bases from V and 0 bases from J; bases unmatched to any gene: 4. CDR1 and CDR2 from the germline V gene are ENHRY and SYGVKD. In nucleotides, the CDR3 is TGTGCCATCAGTGAGTCGGGACAGTTCATGAACACTGAAGCTTTCTTT. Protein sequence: CAISESGQFMNTEAFF.

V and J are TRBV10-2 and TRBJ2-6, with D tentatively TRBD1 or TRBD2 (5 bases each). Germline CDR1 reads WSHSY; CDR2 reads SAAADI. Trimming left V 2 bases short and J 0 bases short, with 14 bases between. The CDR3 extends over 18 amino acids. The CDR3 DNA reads TGCGCCAGCAGTGAGCAGGGACCGATAATCTCTGGGGCCAACGTCCTGACTTTC. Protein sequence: CASSEQGPIISGANVLTF.

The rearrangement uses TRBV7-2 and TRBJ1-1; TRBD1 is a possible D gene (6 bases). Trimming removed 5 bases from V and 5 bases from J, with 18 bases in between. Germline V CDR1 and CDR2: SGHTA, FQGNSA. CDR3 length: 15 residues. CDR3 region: CASSAPNRRGTEAFF. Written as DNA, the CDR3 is TGTGCCAGCAGCGCCCCAAATCGGAGGGGGACTGAAGCTTTCTTT.

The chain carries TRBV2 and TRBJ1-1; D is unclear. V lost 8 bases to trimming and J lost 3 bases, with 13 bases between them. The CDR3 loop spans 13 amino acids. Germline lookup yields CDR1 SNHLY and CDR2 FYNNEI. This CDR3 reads CASEVEGHTEAFF. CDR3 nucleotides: TGTGCCAGCGAAGTAGAGGGTCACACTGAAGCTTTCTTT. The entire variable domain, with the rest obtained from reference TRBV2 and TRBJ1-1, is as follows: EPEVTQTPSHQVTQMGQEVILRCVPISNHLYFYWYRQILGQKVEFLVSFYNNEISEKSEIFDDQFSVERPDGSNFTLKIRSTKLEDSAMYFCASEVEGHTEAFFGQGTRLTVV.

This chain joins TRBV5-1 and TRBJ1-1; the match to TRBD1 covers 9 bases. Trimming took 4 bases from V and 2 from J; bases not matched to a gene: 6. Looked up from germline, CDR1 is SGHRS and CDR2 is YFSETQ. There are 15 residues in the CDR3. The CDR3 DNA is TGCGCCAGCAGCCCAGATACAGGGGGCAACACTGAAGCTTTCTTT. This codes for CASSPDTGGNTEAFF.

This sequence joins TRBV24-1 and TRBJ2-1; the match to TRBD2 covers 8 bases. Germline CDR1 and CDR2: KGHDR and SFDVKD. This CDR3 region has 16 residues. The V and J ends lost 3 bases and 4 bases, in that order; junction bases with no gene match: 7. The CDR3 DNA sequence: TGTGCCACCAGTGATCCCACGGGGGGGATTTACAATGAGCAGTTCTTC. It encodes CATSDPTGGIYNEQFF.

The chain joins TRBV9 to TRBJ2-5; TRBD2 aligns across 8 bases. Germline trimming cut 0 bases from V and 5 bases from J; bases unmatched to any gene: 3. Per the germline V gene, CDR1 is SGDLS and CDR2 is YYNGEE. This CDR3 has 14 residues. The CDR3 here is CASSVAGGPETQYF. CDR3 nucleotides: TGTGCCAGCAGCGTAGCGGGGGGGCCGGAGACCCAGTACTTC.